These T cell receptor beta chains were read from a single sample in a study of cytomegalovirus exposure and HLA in healthy donors. TCRdb's copy holds only in-frame clones and misses some; the assay was immunoSEQ multiplex PCR. Of 35,000 to 50,000 clones listed, roughly 80% were seen once; the top ten hold roughly 1.5%. Sequenced input: PBMCs. The receptor set was obtained from a man aged 30-40 years in good health and CMV-seronegative. CDR3s include the opening cysteine and the closing phenylalanine or tryptophan. D genes are given only for firm matches. Clone sizes are given selectively: once, few, many, or a class where the clone is expanded.

TRBJ2-1 | - | TRBV4-3 | 17 | - | TGCGCCAGCAGCCCAGGCCCCCTAGTGGGGGCTTACAATGAGCAGTTCTTC | CASSPGPLVGAYNEQFF
TRBJ1-2 | once | TRBV7-9 | 14 | TRBD1 | TGTGCCAGCAGCTTAGCCGACAGGGGTGGTGGCTACACCTTC | CASSLADRGGGYTF
TRBJ1-4 | - | TRBV20-1 | 11 | TRBD1 | TGCCAGGGGGGTTCGGGTGGCGAACTGTTTTTT | CQGGSGGELFF
TRBJ1-2 | - | TRBV6-5 | 13 | - | TGTGCCAGCAGTTACTCGCAGGGGTATGGCTACACCTTC | CASSYSQGYGYTF
TRBJ2-1 | - | TRBV6-5 | 15 | - | TGTGCCAGCAGTTACGCTAGCGTACCCTACAATGAGCAGTTCTTC | CASSYASVPYNEQFF
TRBJ1-4 | once | TRBV7-2 | 15 | - | TGTGCCAGCAGCGAACGGGGGTTGGCTAATGAAAAACTGTTTTTT | CASSERGLANEKLFF
TRBJ1-3 | few | TRBV18 | 14 | - | TGTGCCAGCTCACCGCCAATGACAGGAAACACCATATATTTT | CASSPPMTGNTIYF
TRBJ2-7 | - | TRBV7-2 | 15 | TRBD1 | TGTGCCAGCAGCTTAGGCGGTGGGACAGCGTACGAGCAGTACTTC | CASSLGGGTAYEQYF
TRBJ2-1 | - | TRBV14 | 15 | - | TGTGCCAGCAGCGCCACAATAGCCCTCTGGGATGAGCAGTTCTTC | CASSATIALWDEQFF
TRBJ1-2 | - | TRBV6-5 | 16 | TRBD1 | TGTGCCAGCAGTTACTCGATGTCGAGGGGGCCCTATGGCTACACCTTC | CASSYSMSRGPYGYTF
TRBJ2-7 | - | TRBV30 | 12 | - | TGTGCCTGGAGTTTGGTGGGGGGCGAGCAGTACTTC | CAWSLVGGEQYF
TRBJ2-7 | - | TRBV27 | 15 | TRBD2 | TGTGCCAGCAGTTCCTGGGGACTAGCTGAGGACGAGCAGTACTTC | CASSSWGLAEDEQYF
TRBJ2-7 | - | TRBV2 | 17 | TRBD2 | TGTGCCAGCAGTCCTTTTCCCGGGACTAGCGGGTCCTACGAGCAGTACTTC | CASSPFPGTSGSYEQYF
TRBJ1-5 | few | TRBV7-9 | 14 | - | TGTGCCAGCAGCTCCGGGACACAGAATCAGCCCCAGCATTTT | CASSSGTQNQPQHF
TRBJ2-7 | - | TRBV4-3 | 18 | - | TGCGCCAGCAGCCAAGAATTTGGGCGAGGGGCGGGAATCTACGAGCAGTACTTC | CASSQEFGRGAGIYEQYF
TRBJ2-1 | - | TRBV18 | 15 | TRBD2 | TGTGCCAGCACTTCTGGGCTAGCGGCCTACAATGAGCAGTTCTTC | CASTSGLAAYNEQFF
TRBJ1-4 | - | TRBV7-9 | 16 | - | TGTGCCAGCAGCTTAGTCTCGGGATCAACTAATGAAAAACTGTTTTTT | CASSLVSGSTNEKLFF
TRBJ2-7 | - | TRBV7-2 | 17 | - | TGTGCCAGCAGCTTAGCGATAAGACCGGGACTGCCGTACGAGCAGTACTTC | CASSLAIRPGLPYEQYF
TRBJ2-7 | - | TRBV2 | 13 | TRBD1 | TGTGCCAGCAGACAGGGGCAGACCTACGAGCAGTACTTC | CASRQGQTYEQYF
TRBJ2-3 | - | TRBV4-1 | 15 | TRBD2 | TGCGCCAGCAGCCAAGGGCGGGGGAACACAGATACGCAGTATTTT | CASSQGRGNTDTQYF
TRBJ2-1 | - | TRBV28 | 15 | - | TGTGCCAGCAGTTTTTTGGGGGAGGCCCGCAATGAGCAGTTCTTC | CASSFLGEARNEQFF
TRBJ2-7 | - | TRBV5-1 | 15 | TRBD1 | TGCGCCAGCAGGACCGGGACAGGGGCCCCCTACGAGCAGTACTTC | CASRTGTGAPYEQYF
TRBJ1-3 | - | TRBV30 | 18 | - | TGTGCCTGGAGTAAGGGACTGACTCTAGGATACTCTGGAAACACCATATATTTT | CAWSKGLTLGYSGNTIYF
TRBJ2-5 | - | TRBV6-5 | 14 | - | TGTGCCAGCAGTCACAGAACAGGGTTTGAGACCCAGTACTTC | CASSHRTGFETQYF
TRBJ2-2 | few | TRBV19 | 18 | - | TGTGCCAGTAGTATTTCCCCCCCGGCCAGGGAGGACACCGGGGAGCTGTTTTTT | CASSISPPAREDTGELFF
TRBJ1-2 | - | TRBV28 | 11 | - | TGTGCCGCGTCTACAGGGTTTGGCTACACCTTC | CAASTGFGYTF
TRBJ2-7 | - | TRBV9 | 14 | - | TGTGCCAGCAGCGTAGCTCAGGCCCCCTACGAGCAGTACTTC | CASSVAQAPYEQYF
TRBJ2-5 | - | TRBV7-8 | 17 | - | TGTGCCAGCAGCTTAGTGATAGGGGCTAGAACCGCAAGGTCCCAGTACTTC | CASSLVIGARTARSQYF
TRBJ2-5 | - | TRBV6-1 | 15 | TRBD2 | TGTGCCAGCAGTGAAAGGGGACTACAGCAAGAGACCCAGTACTTC | CASSERGLQQETQYF
TRBJ2-4 | - | TRBV4-2 | 17 | - | TGTGCCAGCAGCCAAGCCCGAGGGCTAGCATTCGGAAACATTCAGTACTTC | CASSQARGLAFGNIQYF
TRBJ2-7 | - | TRBV20-1 | 11 | - | TGCAGTGCTAGCGGGGGTTACGAGCAGTACTTC | CSASGGYEQYF
TRBJ2-2 | - | TRBV6-6 | 14 | - | TGTGCCAGCAGTCAGACAGAGAACACCGGGGAGCTGTTTTTT | CASSQTENTGELFF
TRBJ2-3 | - | TRBV30 | 14 | TRBD2 | TGTGCCTGGAGTGTCGGAGGGAGGGGAGATACGCAGTATTTT | CAWSVGGRGDTQYF
TRBJ2-7 | - | TRBV7-9 | 14 | TRBD1 | TGTGCCAGCAGGGAAGGAGACAGGGGGCGTGAGCAGTACTTC | CASREGDRGREQYF
TRBJ1-4 | - | TRBV18 | 13 | TRBD1 | TGTGCCAGCTCACTAAGGGACAGTTGGACACTGTTTTTT | CASSLRDSWTLFF